The 6 T cell receptor beta chains below were found in one sample sequenced in a study of T cells in Graves' hyperthyroidism and ophthalmopathy (dated by TCRdb to the late 2010s). Library method: multiplex PCR. The data were produced on an Illumina HiSeq 2000. The TCR beta CDR3 regions were amplified from the RNA transcripts. A first-round RT-PCR of the TCR CDR3 used the HTBI primer set with the Qiagen OneStep RT-PCR kit. TCRdb itself trimmed the public reads at Q25 with fastp, ran MiXCR and retained productive beta chains. Each entry merges the rows of one CDR3 protein and shows their most common DNA and genes. The sample has some 400,000 distinct CDR3 sequences on record, about 14% of them singletons. The ten largest account for around 21% of the sample. The sequenced sample was blood. All receptors derive from a man aged 30 to 45 with Graves' hyperthyroidism that later progressed to Graves' ophthalmopathy.

This clonotype was seen many times. The chain recombines TRBV12-3 or TRBV12-4 with TRBJ1-1; D possibly corresponds to TRBD1 (6 bases). CDR3 length: 13 amino acids. V was trimmed by 6 bases and J by 3 bases, leaving 11 bases between them. CDR3 protein: CASRMTGYTEAFF. CDR3 bases: TGTGCCAGCAGGATGACAGGCTACACTGAAGCTTTCTTT.

This clonotype was recorded at least ten times. The chain couples TRBV13 to TRBJ2-7; 9 bases align to TRBD1. Germline CDR1 PRHDT, CDR2 FYEKMQ (reference sequence). This CDR3 region has 14 residues. The V and J ends lost 5 bases and 6 bases, in that order; junction bases with no gene match: 8. DNA for the CDR3: TGTGCCAGCAGCGCCCGGGACAGGGAAATCGAGCAGTACTTC. Its translation is CASSARDREIEQYF.

This clonotype was counted at least ten times. The chain uses TRBV18 and TRBJ1-2, with D maybe TRBD1 (6 bases). This CDR3 has 14 residues. V was clipped by 1 base and J by 1 base, with 7 bases between them. Germline lookup yields CDR1 KGHSH and CDR2 LQKENI. CDR3 in DNA: TGTGCCAGCTCACCACAGGGGGATAACTATGGCTACACCTTC. Amino acids: CASSPQGDNYGYTF.

This clonotype has ten or more counts. The chain is built from TRBV27 and TRBJ2-7; the match to TRBD2 covers 14 bases. The junction had 7 bases not matched to a gene; V was cut back by 5 bases and J by 4 bases. The CDR3 runs 16 residues. The germline V gene encodes CDR1 MNHEY and CDR2 SMNVEV (reference sequence). CDR3 region: CASSIWTSGGWYEQYF. The DNA for the CDR3 is TGTGCCAGCAGTATCTGGACTAGCGGGGGGTGGTACGAGCAGTACTTC.

This clonotype was seen ten or more times. The gene calls are TRBV12-3 or TRBV12-4 and TRBJ1-6; no clear D gene. V was trimmed by 3 bases and J by 7 bases, leaving 10 bases between them. The CDR3 is 14 residues long. CDR3 sequence (DNA): TGTGCCAGCAGTTTTCGAGTTTTGAATTCACCCCTCCACTTT. Translating it yields CASSFRVLNSPLHF.

This clonotype was recorded at least ten times. The rearrangement links TRBV20-1 to TRBJ2-7; maybe TRBD2 (6 bases). There are 16 residues in the CDR3. The germline CDR1 and CDR2 sequences are DFQATT and SNEGSKA (reference sequence). The V end was cut by 3 bases, the J end by 2 bases, with 20 bases between. CDR3 amino acids: CSASTMSGGSPYEQYF. As DNA, the CDR3 is TGCAGTGCTAGTACCATGTCCGGGGGAAGCCCCTACGAGCAGTACTTC.